This T cell receptor (beta chain) was retrieved from a study of cytomegalovirus exposure and HLA in healthy donors. The PCR made use of 60 Vbeta and 13 Jbeta primers. Data came from immunoSEQ multiplex PCR; TCRdb stores just in-frame clones and leaves some out. The sample table sets out some 120,000 clones. V was shortened by 0 bases and J by 10 bases, with 13 bases between the two germline ends. The CDR3 is made up of 14 amino acids. The germline CDR1 and CDR2 sequences are LNHNV and YYDKDF (reference sequence). Sample: PBMCs. The clonotype was recovered from a man in his late teens or twenties in good health and CMV-seronegative. The chain joins TRBV15 to TRBJ2-1, with D hard to call. CDR3 in DNA: TGTGCCACCAGCAGAGACCAAGTATCGCGCGAGCAGTTCTTC. Translated: CATSRDQVSREQFF.